This T cell receptor beta chain comes out of a study of shared clonotypes between healthy human individuals. Note on this clone: Other DNA sequences in the sample encode the same CDR3.

Method: immunoSEQ multiplex PCR; TCRdb's copy keeps in-frame clones and lacks some. The sample holds 2.3 million or so clones; over 90% are singletons and the top ten take 0.35% to 0.45%. Sequencing was carried out using naive CD4+ T cells from PBMCs. Subset described: CD45RA+ positively selected. This TCR derives from a man younger than 35 in good health. Some clones in this sample may be carry-over from other donors' samples.

The CDR3 sequence: CASSLVQGADTQYF. CDR3 DNA: TGTGCCAGCAGCTTAGTACAGGGGGCAGATACGCAGTATTTT. The V gene is TRBV7-2, the J gene TRBJ2-3; TRBD1 aligns across 8 bases. The trim removed 1 base at V and 4 bases at J, leaving 1 base unmatched. Germline V gene data show CDR1 as SGHTA and CDR2 as FQGNSA. This CDR3 is built from 14 residues. The whole variable domain, remainder taken from reference TRBV7-2 and TRBJ2-3, is GAGVSQSPSNKVTEKGKDVELRCDPISGHTALYWYRQSLGQGLEFLIYFQGNSAPDKSGLPSDRFSAERTGGSVSTLTIQRTQQEDSAVYLCASSLVQGADTQYFGPGTRLTVL.